This T cell receptor (beta chain) comes out of a study of PD-1 blockade in classical Hodgkin lymphoma. Study outcomes and limitations: At baseline, newly diagnosed patients reportedly showed less TCR diversity than healthy donors. Factors driving the repertoire differences, possibly disease activity or prior therapy, remain undefined.

A note on this clone: What it binds is not known.

Clones were read by immunoSEQ multiplex PCR, and TCRdb kept only the in-frame ones, dropping some. This table has around 13,000 clones, 80% to 85% appearing once. CDR1 and CDR2 from the germline V gene are SGHVS and FNYEAQ. The CDR3 has 20 residues. V lost 2 bases and J 7 bases, leaving 29 bases between the germline ends. With no exception, relapse followed autologous stem cell transplantation in all patients, and brentuximab vedotin exposure varied. The sequenced sample was peripheral blood mononuclear cells (PBMCs), obtained at baseline. The receptor was derived from a human donor with classical Hodgkin lymphoma. V is TRBV7-6 and J is TRBJ2-2; D not certain. CDR3: CASSLLILSARLSRNGELFF. Here the CDR3 DNA reads TGTGCCAGCAGCTTATTAATACTTTCGGCCCGCCTTAGTAGGAACGGGGAGCTGTTTTTT.